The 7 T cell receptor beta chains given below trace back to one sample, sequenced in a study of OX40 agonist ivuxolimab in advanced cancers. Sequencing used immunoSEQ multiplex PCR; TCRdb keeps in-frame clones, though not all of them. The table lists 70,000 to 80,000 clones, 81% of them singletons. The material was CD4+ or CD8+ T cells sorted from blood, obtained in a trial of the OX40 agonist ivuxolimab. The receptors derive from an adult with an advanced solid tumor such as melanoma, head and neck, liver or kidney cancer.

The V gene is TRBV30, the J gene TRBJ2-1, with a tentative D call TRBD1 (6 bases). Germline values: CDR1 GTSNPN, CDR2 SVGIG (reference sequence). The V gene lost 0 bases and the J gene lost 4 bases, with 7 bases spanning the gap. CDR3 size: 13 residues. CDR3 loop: CAWSVRGYNEQFF. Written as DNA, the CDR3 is TGTGCCTGGAGTGTCAGGGGTTACAATGAGCAGTTCTTC.

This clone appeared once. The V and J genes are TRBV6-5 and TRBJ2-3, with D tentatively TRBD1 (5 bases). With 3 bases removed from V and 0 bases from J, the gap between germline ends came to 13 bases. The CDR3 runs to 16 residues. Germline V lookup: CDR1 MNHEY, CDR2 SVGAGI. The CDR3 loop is CASSYYRGSSTDTQYF. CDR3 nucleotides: TGTGCCAGCAGTTATTATAGGGGCAGCAGCACAGATACGCAGTATTTT.

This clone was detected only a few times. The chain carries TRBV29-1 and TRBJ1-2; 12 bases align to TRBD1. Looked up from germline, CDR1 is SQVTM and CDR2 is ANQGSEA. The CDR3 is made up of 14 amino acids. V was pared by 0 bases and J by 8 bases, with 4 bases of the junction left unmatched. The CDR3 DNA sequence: TGCAGCGTTGAAGAGGGGGACAGGGGGCCAGGCTACACCTTC. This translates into CSVEEGDRGPGYTF.

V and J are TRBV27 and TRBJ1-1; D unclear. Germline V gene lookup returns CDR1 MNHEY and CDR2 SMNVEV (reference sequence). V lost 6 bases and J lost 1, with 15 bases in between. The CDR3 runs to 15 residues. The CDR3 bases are TGTGCCAGCAGACGGAAGGGAGACCCGAACACTGAAGCTTTCTTT. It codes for CASRRKGDPNTEAFF.

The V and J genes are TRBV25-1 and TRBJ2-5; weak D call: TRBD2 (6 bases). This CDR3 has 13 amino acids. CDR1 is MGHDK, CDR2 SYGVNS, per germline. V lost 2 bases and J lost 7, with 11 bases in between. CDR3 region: CASSEHVEGTQYF. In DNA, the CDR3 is TGTGCCAGCAGTGAACACGTGGAGGGGACCCAGTACTTC.

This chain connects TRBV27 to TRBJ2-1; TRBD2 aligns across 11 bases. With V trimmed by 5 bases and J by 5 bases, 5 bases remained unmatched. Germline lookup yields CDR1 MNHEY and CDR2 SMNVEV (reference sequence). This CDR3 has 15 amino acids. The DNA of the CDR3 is TGTGCCAGCAGTGCTCCGGGACTAGCGGACAATGAGCAGTTCTTC. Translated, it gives CASSAPGLADNEQFF.

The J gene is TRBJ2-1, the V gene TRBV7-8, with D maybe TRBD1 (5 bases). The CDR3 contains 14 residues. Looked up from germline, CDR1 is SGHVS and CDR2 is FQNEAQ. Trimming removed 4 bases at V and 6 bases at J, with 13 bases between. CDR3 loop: CASSSRQLFNEQFF. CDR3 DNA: TGTGCCAGCAGCTCCCGACAGCTTTTCAATGAGCAGTTCTTC.